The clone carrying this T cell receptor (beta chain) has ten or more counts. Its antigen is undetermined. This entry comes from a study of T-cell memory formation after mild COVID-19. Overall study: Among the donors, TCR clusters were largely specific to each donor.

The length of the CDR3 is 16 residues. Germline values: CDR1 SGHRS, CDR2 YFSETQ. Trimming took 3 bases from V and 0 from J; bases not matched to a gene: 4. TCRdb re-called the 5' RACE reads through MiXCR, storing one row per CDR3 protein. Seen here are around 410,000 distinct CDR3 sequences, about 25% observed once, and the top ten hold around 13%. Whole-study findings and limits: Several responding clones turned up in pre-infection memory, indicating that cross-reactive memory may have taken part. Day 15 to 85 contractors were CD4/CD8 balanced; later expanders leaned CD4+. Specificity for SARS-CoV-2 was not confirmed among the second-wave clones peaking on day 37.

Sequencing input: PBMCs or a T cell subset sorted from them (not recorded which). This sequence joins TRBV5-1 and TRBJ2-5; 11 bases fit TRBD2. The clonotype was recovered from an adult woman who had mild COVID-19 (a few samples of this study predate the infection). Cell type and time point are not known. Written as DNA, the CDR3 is TGCGCCAGCAGCTGGAGACTAGCGGGGAACCAAGAGACCCAGTACTTC. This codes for CASSWRLAGNQETQYF.